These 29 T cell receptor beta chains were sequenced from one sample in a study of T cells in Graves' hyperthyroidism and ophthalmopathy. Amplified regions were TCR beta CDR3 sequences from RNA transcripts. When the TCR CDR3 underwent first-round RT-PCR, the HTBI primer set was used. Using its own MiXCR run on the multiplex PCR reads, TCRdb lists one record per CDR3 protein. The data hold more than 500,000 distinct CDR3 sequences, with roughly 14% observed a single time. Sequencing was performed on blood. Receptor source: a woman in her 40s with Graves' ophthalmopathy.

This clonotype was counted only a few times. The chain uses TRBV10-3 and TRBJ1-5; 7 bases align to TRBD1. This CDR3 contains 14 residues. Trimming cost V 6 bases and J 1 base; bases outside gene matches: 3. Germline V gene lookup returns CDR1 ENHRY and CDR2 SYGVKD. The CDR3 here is CAIRSGQSNQPQHF. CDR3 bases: TGTGCCATCAGGTCGGGACAGAGCAATCAGCCCCAGCATTTT.

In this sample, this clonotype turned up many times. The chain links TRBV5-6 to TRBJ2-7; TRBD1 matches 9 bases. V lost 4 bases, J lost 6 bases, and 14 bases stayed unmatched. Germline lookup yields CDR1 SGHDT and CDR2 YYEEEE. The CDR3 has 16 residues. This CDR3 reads CASSLGTGLRSGEQYF. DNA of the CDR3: TGTGCCAGCAGCCTCGGGACAGGGTTGAGGTCGGGCGAGCAGTACTTC.

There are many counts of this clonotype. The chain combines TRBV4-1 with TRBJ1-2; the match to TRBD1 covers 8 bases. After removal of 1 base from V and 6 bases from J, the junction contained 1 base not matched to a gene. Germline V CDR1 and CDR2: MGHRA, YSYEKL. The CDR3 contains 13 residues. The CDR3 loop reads CASSQGTGNGYTF. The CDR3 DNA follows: TGCGCCAGCAGCCAAGGGACAGGGAATGGCTACACCTTC.

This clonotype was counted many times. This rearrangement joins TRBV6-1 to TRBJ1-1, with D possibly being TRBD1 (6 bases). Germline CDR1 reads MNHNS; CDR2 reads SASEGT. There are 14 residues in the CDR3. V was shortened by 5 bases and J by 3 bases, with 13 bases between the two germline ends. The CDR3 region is CASSQGHRDTEAFF. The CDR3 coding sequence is TGTGCCAGCAGTCAAGGGCACAGGGACACTGAAGCTTTCTTT.

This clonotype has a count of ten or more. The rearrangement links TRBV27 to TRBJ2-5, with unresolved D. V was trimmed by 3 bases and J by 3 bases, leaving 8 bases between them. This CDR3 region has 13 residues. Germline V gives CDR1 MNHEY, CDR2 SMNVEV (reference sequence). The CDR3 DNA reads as TGTGCCAGCAGTTTTCAACACAAAGAGACCCAGTACTTC. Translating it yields CASSFQHKETQYF.

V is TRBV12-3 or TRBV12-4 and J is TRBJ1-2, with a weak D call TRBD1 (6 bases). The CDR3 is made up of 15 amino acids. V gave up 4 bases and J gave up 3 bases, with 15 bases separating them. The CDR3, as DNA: TGTGCCAGCAGTTCCTTTTTAGGGGGACACTATGGCTACACCTTC. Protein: CASSSFLGGHYGYTF.

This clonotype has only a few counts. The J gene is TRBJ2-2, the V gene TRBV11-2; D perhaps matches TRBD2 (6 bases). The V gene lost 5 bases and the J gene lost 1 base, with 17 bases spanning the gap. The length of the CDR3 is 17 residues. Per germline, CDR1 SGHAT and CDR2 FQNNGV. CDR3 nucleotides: TGTGCCAGCAGCCCAGTGGGGGGAGCGCTGAACACCGGGGAGCTGTTTTTT. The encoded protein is CASSPVGGALNTGELFF.

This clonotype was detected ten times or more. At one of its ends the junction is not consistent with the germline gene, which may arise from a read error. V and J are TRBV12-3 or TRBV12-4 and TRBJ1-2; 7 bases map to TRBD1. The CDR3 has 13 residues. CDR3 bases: TGTGCCAGCAGTTTACGGGACAGCGATGGCTACGCCTTC. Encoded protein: CASSLRDSDGYAF.

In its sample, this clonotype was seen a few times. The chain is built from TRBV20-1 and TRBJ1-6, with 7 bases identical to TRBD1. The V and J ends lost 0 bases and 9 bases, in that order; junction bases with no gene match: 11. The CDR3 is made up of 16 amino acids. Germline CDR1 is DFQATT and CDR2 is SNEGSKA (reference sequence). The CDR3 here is CSARDLNRGYGSPLHF. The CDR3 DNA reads TGCAGTGCTAGAGATCTTAACAGGGGCTACGGTTCACCCCTCCACTTT.

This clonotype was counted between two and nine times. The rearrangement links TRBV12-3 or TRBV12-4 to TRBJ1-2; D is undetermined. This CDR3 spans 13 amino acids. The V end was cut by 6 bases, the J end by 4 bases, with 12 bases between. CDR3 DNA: TGTGCCAGCAGCCTGGACCACGTCTATGGCTACACCTTC. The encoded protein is CASSLDHVYGYTF.

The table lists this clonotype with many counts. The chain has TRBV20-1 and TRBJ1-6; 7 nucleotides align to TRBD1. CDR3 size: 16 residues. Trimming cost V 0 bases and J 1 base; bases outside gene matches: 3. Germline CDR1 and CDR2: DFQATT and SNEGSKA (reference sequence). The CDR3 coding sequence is TGCAGTGCTAGAGAAGGACAGGCGTCCTATAATTCACCCCTCCACTTT. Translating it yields CSAREGQASYNSPLHF.

The CDR3, as DNA: TGTGCCAGTAGTCGACAGGGGGCCGGCGATGGCTACACCTTC. Protein product: CASSRQGAGDGYTF. The rearrangement uses TRBV19 and TRBJ1-2, with 10 bases matching TRBD1. Germline assignment: CDR1 LNHDA and CDR2 SQIVND (reference sequence). The trim removed 5 bases at V and 6 bases at J, leaving 6 bases unmatched. The CDR3 contains 14 residues.

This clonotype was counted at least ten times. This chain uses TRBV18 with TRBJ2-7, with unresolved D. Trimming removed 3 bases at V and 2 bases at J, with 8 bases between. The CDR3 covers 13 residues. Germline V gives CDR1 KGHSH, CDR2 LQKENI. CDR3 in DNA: TGTGCCAGCTCACCGTCAACAGCCTACGAGCAGTACTTC. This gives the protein CASSPSTAYEQYF.

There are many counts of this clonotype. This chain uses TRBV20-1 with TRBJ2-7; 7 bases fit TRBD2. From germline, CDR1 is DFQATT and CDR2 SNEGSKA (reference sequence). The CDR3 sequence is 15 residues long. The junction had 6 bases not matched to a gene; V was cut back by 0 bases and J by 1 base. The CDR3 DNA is TGCAGTGCTAGAGATCTCATGGGACTATCCTACGAGCAGTACTTC. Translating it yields CSARDLMGLSYEQYF.

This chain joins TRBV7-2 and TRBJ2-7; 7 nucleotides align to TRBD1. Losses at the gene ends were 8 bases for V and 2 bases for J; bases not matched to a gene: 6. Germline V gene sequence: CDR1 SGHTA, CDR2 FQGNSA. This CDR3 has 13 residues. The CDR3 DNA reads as TGTGCCAGCGCGCACAGGGGACCCTACGAGCAGTACTTC. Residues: CASAHRGPYEQYF.

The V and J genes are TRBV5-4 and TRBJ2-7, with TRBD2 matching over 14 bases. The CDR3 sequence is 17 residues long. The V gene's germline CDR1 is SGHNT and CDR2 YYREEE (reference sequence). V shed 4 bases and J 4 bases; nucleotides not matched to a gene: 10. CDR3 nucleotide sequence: TGTGCCAGCAGCCTTGGACTAGCGGGAGGAGGGGGATACGAGCAGTACTTC. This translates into CASSLGLAGGGGYEQYF.

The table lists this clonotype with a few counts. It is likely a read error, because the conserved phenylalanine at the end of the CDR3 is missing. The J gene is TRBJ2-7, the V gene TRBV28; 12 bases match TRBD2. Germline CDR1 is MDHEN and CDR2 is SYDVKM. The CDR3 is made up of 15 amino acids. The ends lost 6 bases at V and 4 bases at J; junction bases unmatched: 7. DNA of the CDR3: TGTGCCAGCAGCGAGACTAGCGGGAGTTGGTACGAGCAGTACTCC. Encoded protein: CASSETSGSWYEQYS.

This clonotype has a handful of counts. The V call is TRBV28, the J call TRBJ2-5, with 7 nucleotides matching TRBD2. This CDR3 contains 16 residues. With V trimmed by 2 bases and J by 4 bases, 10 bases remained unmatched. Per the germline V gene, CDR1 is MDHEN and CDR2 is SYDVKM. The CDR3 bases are TGTGCCAGCAGTTTAGTGAGCGGGATGGGTGTAGAGACCCAGTACTTC. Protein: CASSLVSGMGVETQYF.

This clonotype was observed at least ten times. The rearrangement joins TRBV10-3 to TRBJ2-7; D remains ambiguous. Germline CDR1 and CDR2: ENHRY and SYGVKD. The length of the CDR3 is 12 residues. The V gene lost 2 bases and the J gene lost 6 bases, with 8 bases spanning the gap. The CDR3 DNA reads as TGTGCCATCAGTGAGGACCCTCCCGAGCAGTACTTC. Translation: CAISEDPPEQYF.

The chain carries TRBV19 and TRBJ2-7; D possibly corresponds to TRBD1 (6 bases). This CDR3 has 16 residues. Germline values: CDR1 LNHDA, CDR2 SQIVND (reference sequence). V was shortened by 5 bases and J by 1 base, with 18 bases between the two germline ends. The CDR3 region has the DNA TGTGCCAGTAGTCTATCCGGGACACCCGGGTCCTACGAGCAGTACTTC. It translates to CASSLSGTPGSYEQYF.

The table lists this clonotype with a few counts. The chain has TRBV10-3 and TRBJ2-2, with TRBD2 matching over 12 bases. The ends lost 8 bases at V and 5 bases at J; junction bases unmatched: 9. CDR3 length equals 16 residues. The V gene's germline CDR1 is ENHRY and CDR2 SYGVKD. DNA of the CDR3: TGTGCCATCGGGGTACTAGCGGGAGGAGAGACCGGGGAGCTGTTTTTT. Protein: CAIGVLAGGETGELFF.

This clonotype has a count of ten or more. The DNA of the CDR3 is TGTGCCAGCAGACCCCGGGGGACGGAGACCCAGTACTTC. It translates to CASRPRGTETQYF. The chain recombines TRBV6-1 with TRBJ2-5; D is possibly TRBD2 (6 bases). Trimming pared 6 bases from V and 5 bases from J, leaving 13 bases between. The CDR3 sequence is 13 residues long. Germline CDR1 and CDR2: MNHNS and SASEGT.

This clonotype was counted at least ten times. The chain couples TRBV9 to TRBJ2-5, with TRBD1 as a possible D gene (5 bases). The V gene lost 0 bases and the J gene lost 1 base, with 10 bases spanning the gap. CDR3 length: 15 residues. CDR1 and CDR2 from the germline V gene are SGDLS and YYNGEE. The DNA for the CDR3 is TGTGCCAGCAGCGTAGAGGGGATGCGCCAAGAGACCCAGTACTTC. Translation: CASSVEGMRQETQYF.

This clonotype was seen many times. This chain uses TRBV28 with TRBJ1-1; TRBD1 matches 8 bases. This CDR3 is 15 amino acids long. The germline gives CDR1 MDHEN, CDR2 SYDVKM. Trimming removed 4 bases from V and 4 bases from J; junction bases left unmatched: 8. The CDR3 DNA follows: TGTGCCAGCAGTTCCCCTCAGGGGGCGGTCACTGAAGCTTTCTTT. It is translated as CASSSPQGAVTEAFF.

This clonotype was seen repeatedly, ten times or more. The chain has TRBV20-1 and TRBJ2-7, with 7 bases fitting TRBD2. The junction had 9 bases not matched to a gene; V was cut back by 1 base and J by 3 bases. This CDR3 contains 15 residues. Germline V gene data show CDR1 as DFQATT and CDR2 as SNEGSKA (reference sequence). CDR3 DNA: TGCAGTGCTAGAGGGGGAGGGAGCCGGTTCTACGAGCAGTACTTC. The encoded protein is CSARGGGSRFYEQYF.

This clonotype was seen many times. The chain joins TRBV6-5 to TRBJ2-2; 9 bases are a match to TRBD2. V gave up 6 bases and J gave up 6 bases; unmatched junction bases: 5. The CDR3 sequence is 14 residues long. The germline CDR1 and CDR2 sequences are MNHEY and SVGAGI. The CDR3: CASSRGRAPGELFF. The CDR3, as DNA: TGTGCCAGCAGCCGCGGGAGGGCTCCCGGGGAGCTGTTTTTT.

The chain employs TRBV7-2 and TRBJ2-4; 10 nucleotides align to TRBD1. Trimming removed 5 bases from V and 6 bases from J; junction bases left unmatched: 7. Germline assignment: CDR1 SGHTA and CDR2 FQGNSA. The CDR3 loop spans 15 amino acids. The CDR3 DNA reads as TGTGCCAGCAGCCTCGGGGACAGGGGTAGAAACATTCAGTACTTC. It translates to CASSLGDRGRNIQYF.

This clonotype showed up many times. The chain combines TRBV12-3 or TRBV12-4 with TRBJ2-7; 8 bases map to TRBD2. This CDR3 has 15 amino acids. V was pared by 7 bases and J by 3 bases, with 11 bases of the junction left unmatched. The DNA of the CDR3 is TGTGCCAGCAAATTAGGCACTAGCGGTCTCTACGAGCAGTACTTC. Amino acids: CASKLGTSGLYEQYF.

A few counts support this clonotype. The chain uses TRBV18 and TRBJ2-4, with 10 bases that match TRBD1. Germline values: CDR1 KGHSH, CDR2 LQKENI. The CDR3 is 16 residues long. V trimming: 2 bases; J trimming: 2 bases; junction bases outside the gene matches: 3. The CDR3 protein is CASSPSDRGPKNIQYF. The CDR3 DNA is TGTGCCAGCTCACCAAGTGACAGGGGGCCCAAAAACATTCAGTACTTC.